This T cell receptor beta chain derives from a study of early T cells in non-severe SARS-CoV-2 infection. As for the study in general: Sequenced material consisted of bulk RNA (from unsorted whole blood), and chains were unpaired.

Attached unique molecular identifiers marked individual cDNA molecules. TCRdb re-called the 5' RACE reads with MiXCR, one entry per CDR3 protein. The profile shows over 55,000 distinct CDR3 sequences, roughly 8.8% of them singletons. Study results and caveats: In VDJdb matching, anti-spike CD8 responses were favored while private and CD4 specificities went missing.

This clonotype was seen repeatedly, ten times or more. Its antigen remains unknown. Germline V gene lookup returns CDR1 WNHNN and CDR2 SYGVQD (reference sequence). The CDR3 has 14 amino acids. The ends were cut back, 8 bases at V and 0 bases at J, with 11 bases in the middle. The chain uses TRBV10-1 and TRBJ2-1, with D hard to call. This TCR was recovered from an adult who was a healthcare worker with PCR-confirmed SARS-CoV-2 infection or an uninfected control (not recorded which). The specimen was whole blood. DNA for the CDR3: TGCGCCAGCTCCCGTGGGGTCTCCTACAATGAGCAGTTCTTC. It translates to CASSRGVSYNEQFF.